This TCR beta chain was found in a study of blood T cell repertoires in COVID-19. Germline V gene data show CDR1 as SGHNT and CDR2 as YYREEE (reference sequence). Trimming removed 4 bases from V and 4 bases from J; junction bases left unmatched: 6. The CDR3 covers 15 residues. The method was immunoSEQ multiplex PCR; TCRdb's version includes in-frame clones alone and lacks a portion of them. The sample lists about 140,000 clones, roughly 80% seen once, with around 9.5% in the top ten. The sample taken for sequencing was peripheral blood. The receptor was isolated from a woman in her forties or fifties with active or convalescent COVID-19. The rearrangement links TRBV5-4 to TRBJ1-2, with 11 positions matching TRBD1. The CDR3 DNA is TGTGCCAGCAGCAGGACAGGGGGCGAGGGCTATGGCTACACCTTC. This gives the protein CASSRTGGEGYGYTF.